The clone carrying this TCR beta chain was detected once. The CDR3 has 14 amino acids. The V end lost 2 bases, the J end lost 5 bases, and 9 bases lay between the germline ends. Germline V gives CDR1 SGHVS, CDR2 FNYEAQ. This record comes from a study of blood T cell repertoires in COVID-19. Across the study: There were acute and convalescent COVID-19 samples, and they came from the United States, Italy and Spain. From T cells, B-cell-depleted T cells, or PBMCs came the material, which was cDNA or gDNA.

Methods used by the authors: Amplification from reference gene primers served as the basis for estimated nucleated cell counts. This table comes from immunoSEQ multiplex PCR, and its TCRdb copy is limited to in-frame clones, with some not included. Clone size and the V and J calls come from that table; the DNA yielded D and trimming. The data hold fewer than 200,000 clones, with roughly four fifths observed a single time. This clonotype originated in a woman aged 65 to 85 with COVID-19, enrolled during active disease. The sample comprised peripheral blood. The chain combines TRBV7-6 with TRBJ1-4; D ambiguous. The CDR3 spells CASSLPGGNEKLFF. CDR3 nucleotide sequence: TGTGCCAGCAGCTTACCCGGCGGGAATGAAAAACTGTTTTTT.